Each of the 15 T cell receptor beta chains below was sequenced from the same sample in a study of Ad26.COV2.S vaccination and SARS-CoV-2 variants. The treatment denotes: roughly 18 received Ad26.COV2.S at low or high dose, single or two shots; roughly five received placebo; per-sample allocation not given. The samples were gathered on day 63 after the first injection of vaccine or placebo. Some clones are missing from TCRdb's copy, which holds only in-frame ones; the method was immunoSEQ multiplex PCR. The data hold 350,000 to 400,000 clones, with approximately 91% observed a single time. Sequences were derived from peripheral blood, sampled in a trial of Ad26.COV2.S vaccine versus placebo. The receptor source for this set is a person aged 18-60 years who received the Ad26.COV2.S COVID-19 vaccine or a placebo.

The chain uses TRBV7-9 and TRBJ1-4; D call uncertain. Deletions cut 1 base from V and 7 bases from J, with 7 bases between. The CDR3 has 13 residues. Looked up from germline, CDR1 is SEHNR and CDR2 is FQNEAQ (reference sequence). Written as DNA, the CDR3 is TGTGCCAGCAGCTTAGGTTTAGGTGAAAAACTGTTTTTT. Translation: CASSLGLGEKLFF.

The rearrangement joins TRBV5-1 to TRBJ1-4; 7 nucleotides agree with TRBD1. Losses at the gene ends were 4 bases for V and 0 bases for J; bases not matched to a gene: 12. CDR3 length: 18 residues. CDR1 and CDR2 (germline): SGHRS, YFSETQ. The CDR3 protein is CASSARGGTEATNEKLFF. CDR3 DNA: TGCGCCAGCAGCGCACGAGGCGGGACAGAGGCAACTAATGAAAAACTGTTTTTT.

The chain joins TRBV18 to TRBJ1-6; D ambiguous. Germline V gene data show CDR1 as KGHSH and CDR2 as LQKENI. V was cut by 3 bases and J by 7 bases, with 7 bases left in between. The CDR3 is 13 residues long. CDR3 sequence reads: CASSPGPNSPLHF. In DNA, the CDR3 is TGTGCCAGCTCACCGGGTCCGAATTCACCCCTCCACTTT.

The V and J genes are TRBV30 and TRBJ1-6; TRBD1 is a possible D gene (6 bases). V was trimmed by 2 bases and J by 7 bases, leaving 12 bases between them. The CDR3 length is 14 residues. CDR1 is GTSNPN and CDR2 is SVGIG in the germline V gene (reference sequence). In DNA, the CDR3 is TGTGCCTGGAGTCTCGGACAGAAGAATTCACCCCTCCACTTT. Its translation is CAWSLGQKNSPLHF.

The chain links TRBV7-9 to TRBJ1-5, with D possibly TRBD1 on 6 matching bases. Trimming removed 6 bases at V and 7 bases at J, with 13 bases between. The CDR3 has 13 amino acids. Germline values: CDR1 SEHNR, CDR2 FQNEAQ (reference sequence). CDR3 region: CASRSAGDQPQHF. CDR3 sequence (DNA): TGTGCCAGCAGATCCGCAGGGGACCAGCCCCAGCATTTT.

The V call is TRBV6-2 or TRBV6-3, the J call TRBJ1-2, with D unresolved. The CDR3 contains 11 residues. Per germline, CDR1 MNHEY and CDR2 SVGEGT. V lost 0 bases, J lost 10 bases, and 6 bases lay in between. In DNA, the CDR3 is TGTGCCAGCAGTTACTCTAACGACTACACCTTC. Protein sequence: CASSYSNDYTF.

CDR3 sequence (DNA): TGTGCCAGCAGCCCGGGACTAGCGGGAGTATCTGGGGCCAACGTCCTGACTTTC. Its translation: CASSPGLAGVSGANVLTF. This rearrangement joins TRBV5-4 to TRBJ2-6; 14 nucleotides agree with TRBD2. This CDR3 region has 18 residues. CDR1 and CDR2 (germline): SGHNT, YYREEE (reference sequence). With 4 bases clipped from V and 1 base from J, the junction kept 4 bases outside the gene matches.

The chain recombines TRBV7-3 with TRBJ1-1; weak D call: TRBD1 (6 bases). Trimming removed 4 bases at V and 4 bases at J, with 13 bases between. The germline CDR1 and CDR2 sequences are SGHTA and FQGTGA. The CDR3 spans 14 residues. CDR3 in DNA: TGTGCCAGCAGCTCCACGGGGGGCGGCACTGAAGCTTTCTTT. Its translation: CASSSTGGGTEAFF.

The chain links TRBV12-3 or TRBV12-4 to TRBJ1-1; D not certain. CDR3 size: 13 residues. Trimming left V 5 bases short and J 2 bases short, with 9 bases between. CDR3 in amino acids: CASSLNRNTEAFF. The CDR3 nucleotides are TGTGCCAGCAGTCTAAACCGAAACACTGAAGCTTTCTTT.

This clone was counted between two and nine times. DNA for the CDR3: TGTGCCAGCAGCCAAGCGGGAGACTCTGGCAATGAGCAGTTCTTC. Translation gives CASSQAGDSGNEQFF. The gene calls are TRBV6-5 and TRBJ2-1; 8 bases are shared with TRBD2. The V gene end was trimmed by 6 bases and the J gene end by 6 bases; junction bases not matched to a gene: 10. CDR1 is MNHEY, CDR2 SVGAGI, per germline. The CDR3 has 15 amino acids.

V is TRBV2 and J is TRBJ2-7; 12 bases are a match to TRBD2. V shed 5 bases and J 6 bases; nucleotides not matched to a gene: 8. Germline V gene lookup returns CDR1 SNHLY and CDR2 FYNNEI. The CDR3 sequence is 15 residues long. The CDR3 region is CASSPPSGRAGEQYF. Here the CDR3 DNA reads TGTGCCAGCAGTCCTCCTAGCGGGAGGGCCGGCGAGCAGTACTTC.

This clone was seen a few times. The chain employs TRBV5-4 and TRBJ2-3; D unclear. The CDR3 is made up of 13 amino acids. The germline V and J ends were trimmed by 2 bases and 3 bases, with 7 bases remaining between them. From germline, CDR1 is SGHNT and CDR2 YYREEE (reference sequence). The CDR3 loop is CASSFFGTDTQYF. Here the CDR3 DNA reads TGTGCCAGCAGCTTCTTTGGTACAGATACGCAGTATTTT.

In DNA form, the CDR3 reads TGTGCCAGCAGTCTGTTCACAGGGGGCCCGAACACCGGGGAGCTGTTTTTT. Protein product: CASSLFTGGPNTGELFF. The V and J genes are TRBV6-2 or TRBV6-3 and TRBJ2-2, with 9 bases identical to TRBD1. The germline V gene has CDR1 MNHEY and CDR2 SVGEGT. J lost 0 bases, V lost 5 bases, and 7 bases had no gene match. The CDR3 contains 17 residues.

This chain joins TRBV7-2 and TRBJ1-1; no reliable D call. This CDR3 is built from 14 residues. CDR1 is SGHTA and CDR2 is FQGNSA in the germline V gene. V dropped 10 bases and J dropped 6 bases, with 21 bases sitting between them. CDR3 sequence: CANAKLTLPPEAFF. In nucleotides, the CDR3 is TGTGCCAACGCGAAGCTAACACTTCCCCCTGAAGCTTTCTTT.

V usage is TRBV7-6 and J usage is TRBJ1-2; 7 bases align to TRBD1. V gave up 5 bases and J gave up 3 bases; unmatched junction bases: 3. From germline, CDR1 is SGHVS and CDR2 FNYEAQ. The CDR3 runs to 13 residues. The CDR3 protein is CASSHRGDYGYTF. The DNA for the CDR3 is TGTGCCAGCAGCCACAGGGGAGACTATGGCTACACCTTC. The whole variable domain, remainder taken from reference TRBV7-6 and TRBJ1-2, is GAGVSQSPRYKVTKRGQDVALRCDPISGHVSLYWYRQALGQGPEFLTYFNYEAQQDKSGLPNDRFSAERPEGSISTLTIQRTEQRDSAMYRCASSHRGDYGYTFGSGTRLTVV.